One and the same sample provided the 29 T cell receptor beta chains below, sequenced in a study of T cell repertoires in cytomegalovirus infection. TCRdb called the reads again in MiXCR, with one record for every CDR3 protein. The sample yields approximately 50,000 distinct CDR3 sequences, 20% seen once. No antigen has been identified for these receptors. The input for sequencing was CD8+ T cells from cultured PBMCs, taken from culture after CMV antigen stimulation. The source of these receptors is a human donor in good health (CMV status not recorded). Some clones in this sample may be carry-over from other donors' samples.

The chain has TRBV7-3 and TRBJ2-7; unclear D gene. Germline-derived CDR1 and CDR2 are SGHTA and FQGTGA. V lost 0 bases, J lost 5 bases, and 17 bases lay in between. CDR3 length: 16 amino acids. The CDR3 reads CASSLTLVGPAHEQYF. The CDR3 DNA is TGTGCCAGCAGCTTAACGTTAGTTGGCCCGGCCCACGAGCAGTACTTC.

As regards this clonotype: Sequence at one end of the junction differs from germline and may be a read error. The rearrangement joins TRBV9 to TRBJ1-1, with D uncertain. Per the germline V gene, CDR1 is SGDLS and CDR2 is YYNGEE. This CDR3 spans 15 amino acids. CDR3 loop: CASSVDPDMNTEAFF. The CDR3 DNA sequence: TGTGCCAGCAGCGTAGACCCAGATATGAACACTGAGGCTTTCTTT.

This clonotype was counted only a few times. The CDR3 is CASSLGLAGYNEQFF. In nucleotides, the CDR3 is TGTGCCAGCAGCCTAGGACTAGCGGGTTACAATGAGCAGTTCTTC. V gene TRBV11-2 combines with J gene TRBJ2-1; 11 bases are shared with TRBD2. The CDR3 loop spans 15 amino acids. V dropped 5 bases and J dropped 4; count of bases not matched to a gene: 4. The germline gives CDR1 SGHAT, CDR2 FQNNGV.

The sample holds a few counts of this clonotype. The chain uses TRBV19 and TRBJ2-7; 8 bases match TRBD2. Per germline, CDR1 LNHDA and CDR2 SQIVND (reference sequence). CDR3 length equals 16 residues. V lost 3 bases to trimming and J lost 3 bases; unmatched junction nucleotides: 10. This CDR3 is CASSIPRAAGDYEQYF. The CDR3 DNA reads TGTGCCAGTAGTATCCCCCGAGCAGCGGGAGACTACGAGCAGTACTTC.

V gene TRBV12-3 or TRBV12-4 combines with J gene TRBJ1-5; D uncertain. The CDR3 extends over 13 amino acids. Trimming stripped 6 bases from V and 7 bases from J, with 13 bases between. The CDR3 DNA reads as TGTGCCAGCAGACGGACCTCGGGGCAGCCCCAGCATTTT. Translation gives CASRRTSGQPQHF.

This clonotype occurred a few times. The chain links TRBV19 to TRBJ1-1; D is perhaps TRBD1 (6 bases). Trimming stripped 9 bases from V and 3 bases from J, with 14 bases between. Per the germline V gene, CDR1 is LNHDA and CDR2 is SQIVND (reference sequence). The CDR3 covers 13 residues. CDR3 sequence (DNA): TGTGCCAGCAACAGGGATTTAGACACTGAAGCTTTCTTT. Its protein product is CASNRDLDTEAFF.

The chain is built from TRBV28 and TRBJ2-5; tentative D call: TRBD1 (6 bases). This CDR3 spans 14 amino acids. The germline V and J ends were trimmed by 10 bases and 5 bases, with 20 bases remaining between them. Germline CDR1 and CDR2: MDHEN and SYDVKM. The CDR3, as DNA: TGTGCCACCCTACCCCCCAGGGGACGGGAGACCCAGTACTTC. Its translation: CATLPPRGRETQYF.

J is TRBJ2-5 and V is TRBV7-8; D may match TRBD1 or TRBD2 (6 bases each). The V end was cut by 1 base, the J end by 0 bases, with 12 bases between. From germline, CDR1 is SGHVS and CDR2 FQNEAQ. This CDR3 region has 16 residues. This CDR3 reads CASSLGGGRYQETQYF. The CDR3, as DNA: TGTGCCAGCAGCTTAGGAGGGGGGCGGTACCAAGAGACCCAGTACTTC.

This clonotype was detected only a few times. This rearrangement joins TRBV19 to TRBJ2-3; 8 nucleotides line up with TRBD1. This CDR3 has 14 residues. Germline CDR1 LNHDA, CDR2 SQIVND (reference sequence). J gave up 3 bases and V 5 bases, and 4 bases lay outside the gene matches. The CDR3 protein is CASSRQGTTDTQYF. CDR3 DNA sequence: TGTGCCAGTAGTCGACAGGGGACGACAGATACGCAGTATTTT.

This clonotype was detected a few times. CDR3 sequence: CASSFPTSGRAKETQYF. For the CDR3, the DNA is TGTGCCAGCAGCTTTCCTACTAGCGGGAGGGCCAAAGAGACCCAGTACTTC. The chain has TRBV7-8 and TRBJ2-5; 13 bases line up with TRBD2. The CDR3 loop spans 17 amino acids. The V gene end was trimmed by 3 bases and the J gene end by 3 bases; junction bases not matched to a gene: 7. Germline loops: CDR1 SGHVS, CDR2 FQNEAQ.

This clonotype occurred a few times. This chain joins TRBV12-3 or TRBV12-4 and TRBJ1-2, with a tentative D call TRBD1 (6 bases). V was shortened by 11 bases and J by 4 bases, with 29 bases between the two germline ends. The CDR3 is made up of 17 amino acids. The CDR3 reads CAGPHRTRTDLLYGYTF. The CDR3 DNA sequence: TGTGCCGGGCCACACCGCACCAGGACAGACCTTCTCTATGGCTACACCTTC.

V and J are TRBV11-2 and TRBJ2-7, with unresolved D. V was clipped by 6 bases and J by 1 base, with 7 bases between them. This CDR3 is 12 amino acids long. The germline CDR1 and CDR2 sequences are SGHAT and FQNNGV. The CDR3 loop is CASSLRSYEQYF. DNA of the CDR3: TGTGCCAGCAGTTTAAGATCCTACGAGCAGTACTTC.

The table lists this clonotype with a few counts. V gene TRBV6-1 combines with J gene TRBJ1-6, with D unresolved. CDR3 length: 15 residues. Looked up from germline, CDR1 is MNHNS and CDR2 is SASEGT. V was clipped by 4 bases and J by 7 bases, with 14 bases between them. This chain's CDR3 is CASSGRFSSNSPLHF. CDR3 sequence (DNA): TGTGCCAGCAGTGGCAGGTTTAGTTCGAATTCACCCCTCCACTTT.

In this sample, this clonotype turned up many times. This sequence joins TRBV27 and TRBJ2-1; 7 nucleotides align to TRBD1. This CDR3 region has 17 residues. CDR1 and CDR2 (germline): MNHEY, SMNVEV (reference sequence). V was clipped by 4 bases and J by 3 bases; unmatched bases: 12. The CDR3 DNA sequence: TGTGCCAGCAGTTCCCCGGGACAGCGAGGTTACTACAATGAGCAGTTCTTC. Protein sequence: CASSSPGQRGYYNEQFF.

Of note for this clonotype: A read error may explain this, as a much larger clone is one base away. Given the absence of the conserved phenylalanine or tryptophan at the CDR3 end, a read error is likely. This chain uses TRBV20-1 with TRBJ1-1; D gene ambiguous. CDR1 and CDR2 (germline): DFQATT, SNEGSKA (reference sequence). Deletions cut 3 bases from V and 1 base from J, with 6 bases between. This CDR3 is built from 12 residues. The CDR3 loop reads CSARDGNTEAFS. CDR3 coding DNA: TGCAGTGCTAGGGACGGGAACACTGAAGCTTTCTCT.

The J gene is TRBJ2-5, the V gene TRBV5-1, with D possibly matching TRBD2 (6 bases). V was pared by 7 bases and J by 3 bases, with 16 bases between. The CDR3 sequence is 14 residues long. Germline V gene lookup returns CDR1 SGHRS and CDR2 YFSETQ. The CDR3 is CASAEGLPEETQYF. CDR3 sequence (DNA): TGCGCCAGCGCTGAGGGACTCCCTGAAGAGACCCAGTACTTC.

The rearrangement links TRBV7-8 to TRBJ1-1; D is ambiguous. The CDR3 sequence is 14 residues long. Germline CDR1 is SGHVS and CDR2 is FQNEAQ. The V and J ends lost 4 bases and 8 bases respectively, with 17 bases between them. This CDR3 is CASSSTRAKREAFF. The CDR3 nucleotides are TGTGCCAGCAGCTCAACGAGGGCTAAACGGGAAGCTTTCTTT.

This clonotype was recorded many times. The V and J genes are TRBV7-7 and TRBJ2-2; D may be TRBD1 (5 bases). The CDR3 length is 13 residues. Germline loops: CDR1 SSHAT, CDR2 FNYEAQ (reference sequence). The ends were cut back, 4 bases at V and 5 bases at J, with 8 bases in the middle. The chain's CDR3 is CASSYRGTGELFF. Written as DNA, the CDR3 is TGTGCCAGCAGCTATAGGGGAACCGGGGAGCTGTTTTTT.

This clonotype was counted ten times or more. The chain couples TRBV7-9 to TRBJ2-1, with 11 bases lining up with TRBD2. Germline V lookup: CDR1 SEHNR, CDR2 FQNEAQ (reference sequence). J was trimmed by 6 bases and V by 6 bases; bases with no gene match: 7. This CDR3 contains 15 residues. The CDR3 sequence: CASRSGLAALNEQFF. DNA of the CDR3: TGTGCCAGCAGGTCGGGACTAGCGGCCCTCAATGAGCAGTTCTTC. Full variable domain (outside the CDR3, taken from reference TRBV7-9 and TRBJ2-1): DTGVSQNPRHKITKRGQNVTFRCDPISEHNRLYWYRQTLGQGPEFLTYFQNEAQLEKSRLLSDRFSAERPKGSFSTLEIQRTEQGDSAMYLCASRSGLAALNEQFFGPGTRLTVL.

This clonotype was detected only a few times. The rearrangement joins TRBV7-9 to TRBJ1-5, with 10 bases identical to TRBD1. CDR3 size: 15 residues. V lost 5 bases and J lost 4; bases outside the gene matches: 5. Germline CDR1 is SEHNR and CDR2 is FQNEAQ (reference sequence). This CDR3 reads CASSPPGQGNQPQHF. The DNA of the CDR3 is TGTGCCAGCAGCCCACCGGGACAGGGGAATCAGCCCCAGCATTTT.

The V gene is TRBV7-8, the J gene TRBJ2-7, with TRBD1 as a possible D gene (5 bases). The V gene lost 8 bases and the J gene lost 7 bases, with 21 bases spanning the gap. Germline assignment: CDR1 SGHVS and CDR2 FQNEAQ. The CDR3 spans 14 residues. CDR3: CASAPRTTPLEQYF. As DNA, the CDR3 is TGTGCCAGCGCGCCCCGGACAACGCCCCTAGAGCAGTACTTC.

This chain joins TRBV7-2 and TRBJ1-5; no firm D call. Germline CDR1 and CDR2: SGHTA and FQGNSA. The CDR3 length is 13 residues. V was shortened by 0 bases and J by 0 bases, with 0 bases between the two germline ends. The CDR3, as DNA: TGTGCCAGCAGCTTAGCTAGCAATCAGCCCCAGCATTTT. Its protein product is CASSLASNQPQHF.

This clonotype occurred a few times. This chain connects TRBV9 to TRBJ2-3, with 12 nucleotides matching TRBD2. The CDR3 contains 19 residues. V lost 1 base to trimming and J lost 2 bases; unmatched junction nucleotides: 11. CDR1 SGDLS and CDR2 YYNGEE come from the germline V gene. In DNA form, the CDR3 reads TGTGCCAGCAGCGTACCTTCTAGCGGGGGGGCCGGTCCCACAGATACGCAGTATTTT. As protein: CASSVPSSGGAGPTDTQYF. The full variable domain, rest sourced from reference TRBV9 and TRBJ2-3, is DSGVTQTPKHLITATGQRVTLRCSPRSGDLSVYWYQQSLDQGLQFLIQYYNGEERAKGNILERFSAQQFPDLHSELNLSSLELGDSALYFCASSVPSSGGAGPTDTQYFGPGTRLTVL.

The CDR3 DNA reads as TGTGCCAGCAGTTACTCGATACTGGTCCAAGAGACCCAGTACTTC. The encoded protein is CASSYSILVQETQYF. The rearrangement links TRBV6-5 to TRBJ2-5, with no clear D. Germline CDR1 MNHEY, CDR2 SVGAGI. The CDR3 is made up of 15 amino acids. V lost 0 bases and J 1 base, leaving 9 bases between the germline ends.

This chain connects TRBV7-2 to TRBJ2-1, with D possibly TRBD2 on 6 matching bases. V lost 1 base to trimming and J lost 14 bases, with 15 bases between them. CDR1 and CDR2 (germline): SGHTA, FQGNSA. This CDR3 has 13 residues. CDR3 coding DNA: TGTGCCAGCAGCTTAGGCCACCGGGACTCCGAGTTCTTC. Encoded protein: CASSLGHRDSEFF.

A few counts support this clonotype. The CDR3 bases are TGTGCCAGCAGCAACCTCGCGACAAGCTATGGCTACACCTTC. It codes for CASSNLATSYGYTF. The chain recombines TRBV7-9 with TRBJ1-2; D call uncertain. The CDR3 totals 14 residues. Germline assignment: CDR1 SEHNR and CDR2 FQNEAQ (reference sequence). V was clipped by 5 bases and J by 4 bases, with 14 bases between them.

This clonotype was seen more than once but under ten times. The rearrangement joins TRBV4-3 to TRBJ2-1; D might be TRBD2 (5 bases). The CDR3 contains 15 residues. Deletions cut 0 bases from V and 9 bases from J, with 15 bases between. Germline V gene data show CDR1 as LGHNA and CDR2 as YSLEER. Here the CDR3 reads CASSQDPVEGSEQFF. The CDR3 bases are TGCGCCAGCAGCCAAGACCCCGTAGAGGGCAGTGAGCAGTTCTTC.

This clonotype was seen once. The V gene is TRBV20-1, the J gene TRBJ1-2; no reliable D call. V gave up 3 bases and J gave up 2 bases, with 16 bases separating them. The CDR3 runs to 15 residues. CDR1 and CDR2 (germline): DFQATT, SNEGSKA (reference sequence). The CDR3 DNA is TGCAGTGCTAGTAACCGGGAAACGACGAACTATGGCTACACCTTC. Translation: CSASNRETTNYGYTF.

The V gene is TRBV7-2, the J gene TRBJ1-6; D not resolved. Germline V gene data show CDR1 as SGHTA and CDR2 as FQGNSA. Between the trimmed V and J ends, which lost 6 bases and 0 bases, there was a span of 6 bases. This CDR3 region has 14 residues. The CDR3 region is CASSSSSYNSPLHF. The CDR3 region has the DNA TGTGCCAGCAGTAGTAGCTCCTATAATTCACCCCTCCACTTT.